A selection of T cell receptor beta chains follows, all from one sample in a study of blood T cell repertoires in COVID-19. Assay: immunoSEQ multiplex PCR; the TCRdb copy retains only in-frame clones and omits some. The sample contains more than 55,000 clones, about 91% of which appear only once. The sequencing input was peripheral blood. Receptor source: a woman aged 70 to 79 with acute or convalescent COVID-19. The CDR3 runs from the conserved cysteine through the conserved F or W. Fields, in order: V gene, clone size, D gene, J gene, CDR3 DNA, CDR3 protein. The D gene is left open where the match is weak. Clone size is shown for a subset of rows, as once, few, many or a class of expanded clone.

V gene: TRBV2
clone size: NA
D gene: TRBD1
J gene: TRBJ1-1
CDR3 DNA: TGTGCCAGCAGTGAATTGGCAGGGGGGAACACTGAAGCTTTCTTT
CDR3 protein: CASSELAGGNTEAFF

V gene: TRBV24-1
clone size: NA
D gene: NA
J gene: TRBJ1-5
CDR3 DNA: TGTGCCACCAGTGACCCCCGACAGAGCAATCAGCCCCAGCATTTT
CDR3 protein: CATSDPRQSNQPQHF

V gene: TRBV6-1
clone size: NA
D gene: NA
J gene: TRBJ1-2
CDR3 DNA: TGTGCCAGCAGTGAAAGAAATGAGGCAGGGGGCTACACCTTC
CDR3 protein: CASSERNEAGGYTF

V gene: TRBV30
clone size: NA
D gene: TRBD1
J gene: TRBJ2-2
CDR3 DNA: TGTGCCTGGAGTGTATCACAGGGGCCGACCGGGGAGCTGTTTTTT
CDR3 protein: CAWSVSQGPTGELFF

V gene: TRBV4-1
clone size: NA
D gene: TRBD1
J gene: TRBJ1-1
CDR3 DNA: TGCGCCAGCAGCCAAGGAGACAGGGGCTGGGCTGAAGCTTTCTTT
CDR3 protein: CASSQGDRGWAEAFF

V gene: TRBV29-1
clone size: NA
D gene: NA
J gene: TRBJ1-1
CDR3 DNA: TGCAGCGTTGATATAGATGAAGCTTTCTTT
CDR3 protein: CSVDIDEAFF

V gene: TRBV28
clone size: NA
D gene: TRBD2
J gene: TRBJ2-1
CDR3 DNA: TGTGCCAGCAGGCGAGGACTAGCGGAGCAGTTCTTC
CDR3 protein: CASRRGLAEQFF

V gene: TRBV30
clone size: NA
D gene: NA
J gene: TRBJ2-1
CDR3 DNA: TGTGCCTGGAGTGTCACGGGACTGCAAAATGAGCAGTTCTTC
CDR3 protein: CAWSVTGLQNEQFF

V gene: TRBV2
clone size: NA
D gene: TRBD1
J gene: TRBJ1-5
CDR3 DNA: TGTGCCAGCCTCGTCACAGGGGGAAGTTGGCAGCCCCAGCATTTT
CDR3 protein: CASLVTGGSWQPQHF

V gene: TRBV28
clone size: NA
D gene: TRBD1
J gene: TRBJ1-1
CDR3 DNA: TGTGCCAGCAGTTCGTTCGACAGGGACACTGAAGCTTTCTTT
CDR3 protein: CASSSFDRDTEAFF

V gene: TRBV27
clone size: few
D gene: NA
J gene: TRBJ1-2
CDR3 DNA: TGTGCCAGCAGTTTAAGGGGGAGTGGGATCTATGGCTACACCTTC
CDR3 protein: CASSLRGSGIYGYTF

V gene: TRBV5-1
clone size: NA
D gene: TRBD1
J gene: TRBJ1-2
CDR3 DNA: TGCGCCAGCAGCCAGGAGGGACAGGGGGCCCGTGGCTACACCTTC
CDR3 protein: CASSQEGQGARGYTF

V gene: TRBV4-3
clone size: NA
D gene: NA
J gene: TRBJ1-4
CDR3 DNA: TGCGCCAGCAGCCAAGATGAGGAGGGGAGAGAAAAACTGTTTTTT
CDR3 protein: CASSQDEEGREKLFF

V gene: TRBV9
clone size: once
D gene: NA
J gene: TRBJ2-2
CDR3 DNA: TGTGCCAGCAGCGTGGACACGTACACCGGGGAGCTGTTTTTT
CDR3 protein: CASSVDTYTGELFF

V gene: TRBV19
clone size: NA
D gene: TRBD1
J gene: TRBJ1-5
CDR3 DNA: TGTGCCAGTAACGACAGGGGGTTGAATCAGCCCCAGCATTTT
CDR3 protein: CASNDRGLNQPQHF

V gene: TRBV28
clone size: NA
D gene: NA
J gene: TRBJ1-6
CDR3 DNA: TGTGCCGGTCAGGGGTCGTCCAATAATTCACCCCTCCACTTT
CDR3 protein: CAGQGSSNNSPLHF

V gene: TRBV7-8
clone size: once
D gene: NA
J gene: TRBJ2-4
CDR3 DNA: TGTGCCAGCCTGGACAGGGGGCTTCCTCTAGCGGGGGCGGACATTCAGTACTTC
CDR3 protein: CASLDRGLPLAGADIQYF

V gene: TRBV3-1/TRBV3-2
clone size: NA
D gene: TRBD2
J gene: TRBJ2-1
CDR3 DNA: TGTGCCAGCAGCCAAAAGCGCCGGCCTGGGACTAGCGAGAGCTCCTACAATGAGCAGTTCTTC
CDR3 protein: CASSQKRRPGTSESSYNEQFF

V gene: TRBV28
clone size: NA
D gene: NA
J gene: TRBJ1-5
CDR3 DNA: TGTGCCAGCATACCGGGACACCCAAATCAGCCCCAGCATTTT
CDR3 protein: CASIPGHPNQPQHF

V gene: TRBV28
clone size: few
D gene: TRBD1
J gene: TRBJ1-2
CDR3 DNA: TGTGCCAGCAGTTTATCCCGCACCGGGACAGGGGATGGCTACACCTTC
CDR3 protein: CASSLSRTGTGDGYTF

V gene: TRBV5-4
clone size: NA
D gene: TRBD2
J gene: TRBJ2-2
CDR3 DNA: TGTGCCAGCAGCTTGGCGGGAGGGCTAGTCGGGGAGCTGTTTTTT
CDR3 protein: CASSLAGGLVGELFF

V gene: TRBV12-3/TRBV12-4
clone size: NA
D gene: TRBD1
J gene: TRBJ1-4
CDR3 DNA: TGTGCCAGCAGTGCCTACAGGGGGATAGAACTGTTTTTT
CDR3 protein: CASSAYRGIELFF

V gene: TRBV30
clone size: NA
D gene: TRBD2
J gene: TRBJ2-5
CDR3 DNA: TGTGCCTGGAGTGGGGGCGGGGGACTGTATCGGGGGACCCAGTACTTC
CDR3 protein: CAWSGGGGLYRGTQYF

V gene: TRBV29-1
clone size: NA
D gene: NA
J gene: TRBJ1-3
CDR3 DNA: TGCAGCGTCGTGCCGGGGGCTGGAAACACCATATATTTT
CDR3 protein: CSVVPGAGNTIYF

V gene: TRBV15
clone size: NA
D gene: TRBD2
J gene: TRBJ2-7
CDR3 DNA: TGTGCCACCAGCAGATCCCCTATCTCGGGGGGATCCTACGAGCAGTACTTC
CDR3 protein: CATSRSPISGGSYEQYF

V gene: TRBV5-4
clone size: NA
D gene: NA
J gene: TRBJ2-5
CDR3 DNA: TGTGCCAGCAGCTTGGGTGTCGGCCAAGAGACCCAGTACTTC
CDR3 protein: CASSLGVGQETQYF

V gene: TRBV27
clone size: NA
D gene: NA
J gene: TRBJ2-7
CDR3 DNA: TGTGCCAGCAGTTTATACCCAGGGGAAGCCTACGAGCAGTACTTC
CDR3 protein: CASSLYPGEAYEQYF

V gene: TRBV6-2/TRBV6-3
clone size: NA
D gene: TRBD2
J gene: TRBJ2-3
CDR3 DNA: TGTGCCAGCAGTTCCTTATCGGAAACTAGCGGGGGGGCGCGAGATACGCAGTATTTT
CDR3 protein: CASSSLSETSGGARDTQYF

V gene: TRBV5-6
clone size: NA
D gene: TRBD1
J gene: TRBJ1-6
CDR3 DNA: TGTGCCAGCAGCTTTAGAGACGGACAGGGCATCTCGGCCCTCCACTTT
CDR3 protein: CASSFRDGQGISALHF

V gene: TRBV2
clone size: NA
D gene: TRBD1
J gene: TRBJ1-1
CDR3 DNA: TGTGCCAGCAAAGGACAGGGGGTGCCGAACACTGAAGCTTTCTTT
CDR3 protein: CASKGQGVPNTEAFF

V gene: TRBV28
clone size: NA
D gene: NA
J gene: TRBJ2-7
CDR3 DNA: TGTGCCAGCAGTTTACCCGACAGGCCGGAGTACTTC
CDR3 protein: CASSLPDRPEYF

V gene: TRBV18
clone size: NA
D gene: TRBD1
J gene: TRBJ2-2
CDR3 DNA: TGTGCCAGCTCACTGAGACAGGGGAACACCGGGGAGCTGTTTTTT
CDR3 protein: CASSLRQGNTGELFF

V gene: TRBV2
clone size: NA
D gene: TRBD2
J gene: TRBJ2-3
CDR3 DNA: TGTGCCAGCAGCACCGGGACTAGCGGACCCACAGATACGCAGTATTTT
CDR3 protein: CASSTGTSGPTDTQYF

V gene: TRBV5-4
clone size: NA
D gene: TRBD1
J gene: TRBJ1-2
CDR3 DNA: TGTGCCAGCAGCTTGGGGGACAGAACTAACTATGGCTACACCTTC
CDR3 protein: CASSLGDRTNYGYTF

V gene: TRBV18
clone size: NA
D gene: TRBD1
J gene: TRBJ1-5
CDR3 DNA: TGTGCCAGCTCACCCGAACAGGGGAATCAGCCCCAGCATTTT
CDR3 protein: CASSPEQGNQPQHF

V gene: TRBV6-5
clone size: few
D gene: TRBD2
J gene: TRBJ2-7
CDR3 DNA: TGTGCCAGCACAACGAGCGGGATCAACTACGAGCAGTACTTC
CDR3 protein: CASTTSGINYEQYF

V gene: TRBV3-1/TRBV3-2
clone size: NA
D gene: TRBD1
J gene: TRBJ1-1
CDR3 DNA: TGTGCCAGCAGCCCCCGACAGGGCGGTGGTTTTGAAGCTTTCTTT
CDR3 protein: CASSPRQGGGFEAFF

V gene: TRBV5-1
clone size: NA
D gene: TRBD2
J gene: TRBJ2-1
CDR3 DNA: TGCGCCAGCAGCTCGTTGACTAGCGGGAGGTCCTACAATGAGCAGTTCTTC
CDR3 protein: CASSSLTSGRSYNEQFF

V gene: TRBV23-1
clone size: NA
D gene: TRBD2
J gene: TRBJ2-5
CDR3 DNA: TGCGCCAGCGGAGGCGGGGGTGTAATGAAGACCCAGTACTTC
CDR3 protein: CASGGGGVMKTQYF

V gene: TRBV24-1
clone size: NA
D gene: NA
J gene: TRBJ2-1
CDR3 DNA: TGTGCCACCAGATCCTCCTTGATCAGCTCCTACAATGAGCAGTTCTTC
CDR3 protein: CATRSSLISSYNEQFF

V gene: TRBV15
clone size: once
D gene: NA
J gene: TRBJ1-5
CDR3 DNA: TGTGCCACCAGCAGAGTGTGGCAATCTGGCAATCAGCCCCAGCATTTT
CDR3 protein: CATSRVWQSGNQPQHF

V gene: TRBV28
clone size: few
D gene: NA
J gene: TRBJ2-7
CDR3 DNA: TGTGCCAGCAAGTCGCAGATCTACGAGCAGTACTTC
CDR3 protein: CASKSQIYEQYF

V gene: TRBV2
clone size: few
D gene: NA
J gene: TRBJ1-1
CDR3 DNA: TGTGCCAGCAGTGAAGCCAGCGCTGGCTTCTTT
CDR3 protein: CASSEASAGFF

V gene: TRBV6-6
clone size: NA
D gene: TRBD2
J gene: TRBJ2-7
CDR3 DNA: TGTGCCAGCAGTTACGGGCTAGCGGATTACGAGCAGTACTTC
CDR3 protein: CASSYGLADYEQYF

V gene: TRBV6-5
clone size: NA
D gene: NA
J gene: TRBJ2-2
CDR3 DNA: TGTGCCAGCAGTAGGACAGGGAGGGACACCGGGGAGCTGTTTTTT
CDR3 protein: CASSRTGRDTGELFF

V gene: TRBV19
clone size: NA
D gene: TRBD2
J gene: TRBJ2-5
CDR3 DNA: TGTGCCAGTAGTTCTAGCGGGAGAGGTGGGCAAGAGACCCAGTACTTC
CDR3 protein: CASSSSGRGGQETQYF

V gene: TRBV7-9
clone size: NA
D gene: TRBD1
J gene: TRBJ1-1
CDR3 DNA: TGTGCCAGCAGCCCGACAGGGACTGAAGCTTTCTTT
CDR3 protein: CASSPTGTEAFF

V gene: TRBV28
clone size: NA
D gene: TRBD2
J gene: TRBJ2-5
CDR3 DNA: TGTGCCAGCAGTCCGGGTATAGCGGGTCCCCAAGAGACCCAGTACTTC
CDR3 protein: CASSPGIAGPQETQYF

V gene: TRBV10-3
clone size: NA
D gene: NA
J gene: TRBJ2-5
CDR3 DNA: TGTGCCATCAGTGAGTCGAGCTGGGCAGGGAAAGAGACCCAGTACTTC
CDR3 protein: CAISESSWAGKETQYF

V gene: TRBV3-1/TRBV3-2
clone size: NA
D gene: NA
J gene: TRBJ2-4
CDR3 DNA: TGTGCCAGCAGCCAATCGGAAGGGGGAAACATTCAGTACTTC
CDR3 protein: CASSQSEGGNIQYF